One sample yielded the 18 T cell receptor beta chains listed below, sequenced in a study of blood T cell repertoires in COVID-19. The table came from immunoSEQ multiplex PCR; TCRdb's copy has only in-frame clones and leaves some out. The sample records fewer than 80,000 clones, over 85% being singletons. The source material was peripheral blood. The receptors were gathered from a human donor in a cohort sampled during active COVID-19.

The chain has TRBV19 and TRBJ1-5; D is possibly TRBD1 (5 bases). Trimming cost V 7 bases and J 4 bases, with 11 bases left between them. CDR1 and CDR2 from the germline V gene are LNHDA and SQIVND (reference sequence). The CDR3 has 13 residues. The CDR3 here is CASNIGGNQPQHF. CDR3 nucleotide sequence: TGTGCCAGTAACATCGGGGGGAATCAGCCCCAGCATTTT.

The chain is built from TRBV5-5 and TRBJ2-3; a possible D gene is TRBD1 (5 bases). Germline V gene data show CDR1 as SGHKS and CDR2 as YYEKEE (reference sequence). With 4 bases removed from V and 2 bases from J, the gap between germline ends came to 20 bases. This CDR3 is built from 17 residues. CDR3 sequence: CASSRLQQVLFTDTQYF. DNA for the CDR3: TGTGCCAGCAGCCGTCTTCAACAGGTTTTATTCACAGATACGCAGTATTTT.

This chain uses TRBV14 with TRBJ2-3; D is unclear. Trimming cost V 1 base and J 2 bases, with 10 bases left between them. The CDR3 is 15 amino acids. CDR1 is SGHDN and CDR2 is FVKESK in the germline V gene. CDR3 region: CASSQGNGHTDTQYF. For the CDR3, the DNA is TGTGCCAGCAGCCAAGGAAACGGTCACACAGATACGCAGTATTTT.

V gene TRBV5-4 combines with J gene TRBJ2-1; 13 bases map to TRBD2. V shed 4 bases, J shed 15 bases, and the junction held 7 bases outside the gene matches. The CDR3 is 13 residues long. Per germline, CDR1 SGHNT and CDR2 YYREEE (reference sequence). This CDR3 is CASSQGLAGSRFF. CDR3 in DNA: TGTGCCAGCAGCCAGGGACTAGCGGGATCGCGGTTCTTC.

The chain recombines TRBV19 with TRBJ2-1; TRBD1 agrees at 10 bases. V lost 9 bases to trimming and J lost 6 bases; unmatched junction nucleotides: 11. Germline V gene data show CDR1 as LNHDA and CDR2 as SQIVND (reference sequence). The CDR3 contains 15 residues. DNA for the CDR3: TGTGCCAGCGGAGCCGGGACAGGGGTCCCCAATGAGCAGTTCTTC. This encodes CASGAGTGVPNEQFF.

This clone was observed a few times. The chain joins TRBV6-6 to TRBJ1-1; D possibly corresponds to TRBD1 (5 bases). The CDR3 has 15 amino acids. CDR1 is MNHNY, CDR2 SVGAGI, per germline (reference sequence). Trimming stripped 5 bases from V and 2 bases from J, with 15 bases between. CDR3 residues: CASSVEVGQNTEAFF. As DNA, the CDR3 is TGTGCCAGCAGTGTCGAGGTCGGACAAAACACTGAAGCTTTCTTT.

The genes are TRBV28 and TRBJ2-1; 12 bases map to TRBD2. Per the germline V gene, CDR1 is MDHEN and CDR2 is SYDVKM. Trimming took 6 bases from V and 6 from J; bases not matched to a gene: 6. The length of the CDR3 is 15 residues. For the CDR3, the DNA is TGTGCCAGCAGGGAACTAGCGGGGGGCAGCAATGAGCAGTTCTTC. Translated, it gives CASRELAGGSNEQFF.

The chain carries TRBV30 and TRBJ1-2; 9 bases map to TRBD1. The CDR3 spans 13 residues. Germline V gene lookup returns CDR1 GTSNPN and CDR2 SVGIG (reference sequence). The junction had 4 bases not matched to a gene; V was cut back by 2 bases and J by 6 bases. CDR3 amino acids: CAWSPRDRDGYTF. DNA of the CDR3: TGTGCCTGGAGTCCCCGGGACAGGGATGGCTACACCTTC.

The chain joins TRBV3-1 (or the pseudogene TRBV3-2) to TRBJ1-1; D ambiguous. The CDR3 length is 16 residues. Trimming shortened V by 5 bases and J by 3 bases, and 19 bases separated the two germline ends. The germline CDR1 and CDR2 sequences are LGHDT and YNNKEL (reference sequence). CDR3 coding DNA: TGTGCCAGCAGCACCGGCCCTAGGGAGGAGGACACTGAAGCTTTCTTT. This codes for CASSTGPREEDTEAFF.

The chain joins TRBV11-2 to TRBJ2-2; TRBD1 might be the D (5 bases). This CDR3 has 13 amino acids. CDR1 is SGHAT, CDR2 FQNNGV, per germline. The CDR3 region is CAGRASGTGELFF. The CDR3, as DNA: TGTGCAGGCAGGGCCTCTGGCACCGGGGAGCTGTTTTTT.

Only one count was recorded for this clone. The CDR3 DNA reads as TGTGCCAGCCAAGCCGGGACTAGCAGCTACGAGCAGTACTTC. Protein: CASQAGTSSYEQYF. The genes are TRBV7-6 and TRBJ2-7, with 9 bases aligning to TRBD2. With V trimmed by 8 bases and J by 3 bases, 8 bases remained unmatched. Germline values: CDR1 SGHVS, CDR2 FNYEAQ. CDR3 size: 14 residues. The full variable domain, its missing parts supplied by reference TRBV7-6 and TRBJ2-7, is GAGVSQSPRYKVTKRGQDVALRCDPISGHVSLYWYRQALGQGPEFLTYFNYEAQQDKSGLPNDRFSAERPEGSISTLTIQRTEQRDSAMYRCASQAGTSSYEQYFGPGTRLTVT.

V and J are TRBV2 and TRBJ2-5; TRBD2 aligns across 9 bases. The germline CDR1 and CDR2 sequences are SNHLY and FYNNEI. The CDR3 sequence is 19 residues long. V was pared by 4 bases and J by 5 bases, with 20 bases of the junction left unmatched. As DNA, the CDR3 is TGTGCCAGCAGTGTTGGGGAAGCCCTCTGGCGGGGGGGAGGGGAGACCCAGTACTTC. As protein: CASSVGEALWRGGGETQYF.

The CDR3 sequence: CASSPGVRTEAFF. The CDR3 nucleotides are TGTGCCAGCAGCCCAGGGGTGAGGACTGAAGCTTTCTTT. The chain employs TRBV12-3 or TRBV12-4 and TRBJ1-1; D is perhaps TRBD1 (6 bases). This CDR3 has 13 amino acids. Trimming removed 6 bases from V and 5 bases from J, with 13 bases in between.

The chain employs TRBV3-1 (or the pseudogene TRBV3-2) and TRBJ2-1; 7 bases fit TRBD2. The V segment lost 2 bases and the J segment 4 bases; nucleotides outside the gene matches: 8. Germline loops: CDR1 LGHDT, CDR2 YNNKEL (reference sequence). The CDR3 totals 16 residues. CDR3 protein: CASSQRGGGRYNEQFF. CDR3 in DNA: TGTGCCAGCAGCCAACGGGGCGGGGGTAGATACAATGAGCAGTTCTTC.

The rearrangement links TRBV19 to TRBJ2-3; possible D gene TRBD2, 5 bases. CDR1 LNHDA and CDR2 SQIVND come from the germline V gene (reference sequence). Trimming left V 2 bases short and J 2 bases short, with 11 bases between. The CDR3 has 15 amino acids. In DNA form, the CDR3 reads TGTGCCAGTAGTATAATTACGGGATACACAGATACGCAGTATTTT. Amino acid sequence: CASSIITGYTDTQYF.

The genes are TRBV21-1 and TRBJ2-3; the DNA was not used to check the table's D call, TRBD2. TRBV21-1 is a known pseudogene. The CDR3 extends over 18 amino acids. As DNA, the CDR3 is TGTGCCAGCAGCAAATCCGCTCGGGAGCCCCAGGACACAGATACGCAGTATTTT. Encoded protein: CASSKSAREPQDTDTQYF.

This chain joins TRBV7-2 and TRBJ2-1; 7 bases align to TRBD1. V was pared by 7 bases and J by 9 bases, with 6 bases of the junction left unmatched. There are 12 residues in the CDR3. CDR1 is SGHTA, CDR2 FQGNSA, per germline. CDR3: CASTRGLPEQFF. CDR3 in DNA: TGTGCCAGCACCAGGGGGTTGCCTGAGCAGTTCTTC.

This clone was seen only once. This chain joins TRBV11-2 and TRBJ2-1; D not resolved. V lost 5 bases and J lost 1, with 12 bases in between. The CDR3 runs to 15 residues. CDR1 is SGHAT and CDR2 is FQNNGV in the germline V gene. CDR3: CASSLAMSSYNEQFF. The CDR3 coding sequence is TGTGCCAGCAGCCTTGCTATGAGTTCCTACAATGAGCAGTTCTTC.